These 31 T cell receptor beta chains were sequenced from one sample in a study of blood T cell repertoires in COVID-19. The data were produced by immunoSEQ multiplex PCR, yet TCRdb's version contains in-frame clones alone and is incomplete. Of over 200,000 clones in the sample, 84% are singletons; the top ten hold around 2.4%. Sequencing input: peripheral blood. The receptors were gathered from a man aged 40-50 years who had recovered from COVID-19.

In DNA, the CDR3 is TGCGCCAGCAAGGGACAGGGACTTTATGGCTACACCTTC. This encodes CASKGQGLYGYTF. This chain joins TRBV5-1 and TRBJ1-2; 9 nucleotides line up with TRBD1. The CDR3 is 13 amino acids. V dropped 6 bases and J dropped 5; count of bases not matched to a gene: 5. Germline lookup yields CDR1 SGHRS and CDR2 YFSETQ.

V and J are TRBV7-2 and TRBJ1-5, with TRBD1 as a possible D gene (5 bases). Trimming took 1 base from V and 0 from J, leaving 13 bases between them. The CDR3 is 17 amino acids. CDR1 is SGHTA and CDR2 is FQGNSA in the germline V gene. Here the CDR3 reads CASSLVYDSYSNQPQHF. The CDR3 DNA reads as TGTGCCAGCAGCTTAGTTTATGACAGTTATAGCAATCAGCCCCAGCATTTT.

The chain carries TRBV18 and TRBJ2-1; possible D gene TRBD2, 5 bases. From germline, CDR1 is KGHSH and CDR2 LQKENI. The length of the CDR3 is 17 residues. Trimming removed 1 base from V and 0 bases from J, with 13 bases in between. The CDR3 DNA follows: TGTGCCAGCTCACCACGGTACTCGGGGAGCTCCTACAATGAGCAGTTCTTC. Translating gives CASSPRYSGSSYNEQFF.

The rearrangement joins TRBV19 to TRBJ2-2; 7 bases map to TRBD1. Per germline, CDR1 LNHDA and CDR2 SQIVND (reference sequence). V shed 3 bases and J 6 bases; nucleotides not matched to a gene: 7. This CDR3 has 15 amino acids. CDR3 in amino acids: CASSIRGQPPGELFF. Written as DNA, the CDR3 is TGTGCCAGTAGTATTCGGGGACAGCCTCCCGGGGAGCTGTTTTTT.

V is TRBV19 and J is TRBJ1-1, with 9 nucleotides matching TRBD1. The CDR3 runs 14 residues. Unmatched junction bases numbered 8, after V lost 6 bases and J lost 6 bases. Germline lookup yields CDR1 LNHDA and CDR2 SQIVND (reference sequence). The CDR3 is CASRDRGLGPEAFF. The CDR3 nucleotides read TGTGCCAGTAGGGACAGGGGTCTGGGCCCTGAAGCTTTCTTT.

The chain is built from TRBV2 and TRBJ1-1; the match to TRBD1 covers 9 bases. Germline CDR1 SNHLY, CDR2 FYNNEI. CDR3 size: 12 residues. V lost 5 bases to trimming and J lost 11 bases; unmatched junction nucleotides: 6. This CDR3 reads CASSSQGAWAFF. CDR3 in DNA: TGTGCCAGCAGTTCACAGGGGGCATGGGCTTTCTTT. Drawing the rest from reference TRBV2 and TRBJ1-1, the complete variable domain is EPEVTQTPSHQVTQMGQEVILRCVPISNHLYFYWYRQILGQKVEFLVSFYNNEISEKSEIFDDQFSVERPDGSNFTLKIRSTKLEDSAMYFCASSSQGAWAFFGQGTRLTVV.

The J gene is TRBJ2-7, the V gene TRBV7-2; D possibly corresponds to TRBD2 (5 bases). Deletions cut 1 base from V and 0 bases from J, with 10 bases between. CDR1 SGHTA and CDR2 FQGNSA come from the germline V gene. CDR3 length: 15 amino acids. Here the CDR3 DNA reads TGTGCCAGCAGCTTAGAGCGGCTCCCCTCCTACGAGCAGTACTTC. Translating it yields CASSLERLPSYEQYF.

The chain uses TRBV6-5 and TRBJ2-7, with D possibly being TRBD1 (5 bases). This CDR3 region has 15 residues. Germline V gives CDR1 MNHEY, CDR2 SVGAGI. Trimming removed 0 bases from V and 1 base from J, with 10 bases in between. CDR3: CASSYSNRGSYEQYF. The CDR3 DNA reads TGTGCCAGCAGTTACTCGAATAGGGGATCCTACGAGCAGTACTTC.

The V and J genes are TRBV19 and TRBJ2-5; D unclear. Trimming shortened V by 4 bases and J by 4 bases, and 4 bases separated the two germline ends. The V gene's germline CDR1 is LNHDA and CDR2 SQIVND (reference sequence). There are 11 residues in the CDR3. CDR3 region: CASSTRETQYF. Written as DNA, the CDR3 is TGTGCCAGTAGTACTCGAGAGACCCAGTACTTC.

The chain combines TRBV3-1 (or the pseudogene TRBV3-2) with TRBJ1-1; D possibly corresponds to TRBD1 (6 bases). The CDR3 has 16 residues. The V and J ends lost 0 bases and 3 bases respectively, with 14 bases between them. Germline CDR1 LGHDT, CDR2 YNNKEL (reference sequence). Here the CDR3 DNA reads TGTGCCAGCAGCCAAGATTACGAGGGGGGGGACACTGAAGCTTTCTTT. This encodes CASSQDYEGGDTEAFF.

This sequence joins TRBV3-1 (or the pseudogene TRBV3-2) and TRBJ1-1; TRBD1 matches at 8 bases. With V trimmed by 5 bases and J by 0 bases, 8 bases remained unmatched. This CDR3 region has 16 residues. Germline CDR1 and CDR2: LGHDT and YNNKEL (reference sequence). CDR3 sequence (DNA): TGTGCCAGCAGCGTAAGGGACAGGATTATGAACACTGAAGCTTTCTTT. It yields the protein CASSVRDRIMNTEAFF.

This chain links TRBV30 with TRBJ1-2; the D gene is possibly TRBD1 (5 bases). The germline gives CDR1 GTSNPN, CDR2 SVGIG (reference sequence). The CDR3 spans 22 residues. V shed 0 bases and J shed 0 bases, with 32 bases lying between them. The CDR3: CAWSVGFGRVVSYLNTNYGYTF. The CDR3 DNA reads TGTGCCTGGAGTGTAGGTTTCGGCAGGGTAGTCAGTTATCTAAATACTAACTATGGCTACACCTTC.

The rearrangement joins TRBV5-1 to TRBJ2-3; D remains unclear. The CDR3 is 13 amino acids. V shed 1 base and J shed 6 bases, with 9 bases lying between them. Germline V gene sequence: CDR1 SGHRS, CDR2 YFSETQ. The CDR3 bases are TGCGCCAGCAGCTTGACCCTCGGGGATACGCAGTATTTT. Translating it yields CASSLTLGDTQYF.

CDR3 DNA sequence: TGTGCCAGCAGGTACCAGCGGGAGGGCCGGGAGCAGTTCTTC. It codes for CASRYQREGREQFF. The rearrangement joins TRBV6-2 or TRBV6-3 to TRBJ2-1, with 10 bases fitting TRBD2. The J segment lost 10 bases and the V segment lost 6 bases, leaving 9 bases of the junction unmatched. This CDR3 comprises 14 residues. Germline assignment: CDR1 MNHEY and CDR2 SVGEGT.

V usage is TRBV29-1 and J usage is TRBJ2-7, with 7 bases fitting TRBD2. CDR3 length equals 14 residues. The junction had 11 bases not matched to a gene; V was cut back by 6 bases and J by 3 bases. The germline CDR1 and CDR2 sequences are SQVTM and ANQGSEA. In DNA, the CDR3 is TGCAGCGTGCCCGGGGGGAAGGGAAACTACGAGCAGTACTTC. Residues: CSVPGGKGNYEQYF.

The gene calls are TRBV4-3 and TRBJ2-3, with D unresolved. This CDR3 contains 14 residues. The germline V gene has CDR1 LGHNA and CDR2 YSLEER. V was clipped by 1 base and J by 2 bases, with 7 bases between them. The CDR3 nucleotides are TGCGCCAGCAGCCAAGGGCCCCTCACAGATACGCAGTATTTT. Translation gives CASSQGPLTDTQYF.

This clone was counted between two and nine times. V usage is TRBV7-9 and J usage is TRBJ1-2; the match to TRBD1 covers 9 bases. V shed 6 bases and J 8 bases; nucleotides not matched to a gene: 10. The germline gives CDR1 SEHNR, CDR2 FQNEAQ (reference sequence). This CDR3 spans 14 amino acids. CDR3 region: CASSKSGTGFGYTF. CDR3 nucleotides: TGTGCCAGCAGTAAGAGCGGGACAGGGTTCGGCTACACCTTC.

This clone was recorded only once. V is TRBV6-2 or TRBV6-3 and J is TRBJ2-3; possibly TRBD2 for D (6 bases). Germline lookup yields CDR1 MNHEY and CDR2 SVGEGT. This CDR3 has 15 amino acids. V lost 1 base, J lost 2 bases, and 10 bases lay in between. As DNA, the CDR3 is TGTGCCAGCAGTTACTGGCGGAGGGCCACAGATACGCAGTATTTT. Translating gives CASSYWRRATDTQYF.

The J gene is TRBJ1-2, the V gene TRBV3-1 (or the pseudogene TRBV3-2); TRBD1 matches at 9 bases. Looked up from germline, CDR1 is LGHDT and CDR2 is YNNKEL (reference sequence). With 4 bases clipped from V and 9 bases from J, the junction kept 6 bases outside the gene matches. The CDR3 has 13 residues. This CDR3 is CASSRDRGLSYTF. CDR3 DNA: TGTGCCAGCAGCCGCGACAGGGGGTTGAGCTACACCTTC.

This clone was recorded once. The chain employs TRBV19 and TRBJ1-1; TRBD1 might be the D (6 bases). Germline CDR1 is LNHDA and CDR2 is SQIVND (reference sequence). Trimming left V 5 bases short and J 3 bases short, with 13 bases between. This CDR3 spans 14 amino acids. The CDR3 bases are TGTGCCAGTAGTTACAGGGTTGGGGACACTGAAGCTTTCTTT. Translation gives CASSYRVGDTEAFF.

V usage is TRBV4-3 and J usage is TRBJ2-7; D might be TRBD2 (6 bases). This CDR3 has 14 amino acids. Trimming cost V 1 base and J 2 bases, with 9 bases left between them. Germline loops: CDR1 LGHNA, CDR2 YSLEER. The CDR3 nucleotides are TGCGCCAGCAGCCAAGTCGGCGGGGCCTACGAGCAGTACTTC. Residues: CASSQVGGAYEQYF.

This chain joins TRBV7-9 and TRBJ2-1; D possibly corresponds to TRBD1 (5 bases). The length of the CDR3 is 16 residues. V gave up 4 bases and J gave up 6 bases, with 19 bases separating them. The germline V gene encodes CDR1 SEHNR and CDR2 FQNEAQ (reference sequence). CDR3 nucleotides: TGTGCCAGCAGCTACCTCCGGCAGGGTCCGGGCAATGAGCAGTTCTTC. Translating gives CASSYLRQGPGNEQFF.

The chain joins TRBV11-2 to TRBJ1-2; D unclear. The CDR3 runs 19 residues. V lost 2 bases and J 0 bases, leaving 22 bases between the germline ends. Germline V gives CDR1 SGHAT, CDR2 FQNNGV. The CDR3 coding sequence is TGTGCCAGCAGCTTAAGTGCCCCCCCAGGAGGATTCGCTAACTATGGCTACACCTTC. This codes for CASSLSAPPGGFANYGYTF.

The chain has TRBV20-1 and TRBJ2-1; a possible D gene is TRBD2 (5 bases). V gave up 4 bases and J gave up 6 bases, with 7 bases separating them. The germline V gene encodes CDR1 DFQATT and CDR2 SNEGSKA (reference sequence). The CDR3 has 11 amino acids. CDR3 nucleotides: TGCAGTGCTACCGGGATCAATGAGCAGTTCTTC. As protein: CSATGINEQFF.

The V gene is TRBV10-3, the J gene TRBJ2-2; D ambiguous. The germline V gene has CDR1 ENHRY and CDR2 SYGVKD. V was cut by 9 bases and J by 3 bases, with 5 bases left in between. The CDR3 runs to 11 residues. CDR3 loop: CAIADTGELFF. The CDR3 DNA reads TGTGCCATAGCCGACACCGGGGAGCTGTTTTTT.

The V gene is TRBV3-1 (or the pseudogene TRBV3-2), the J gene TRBJ2-3, with 7 positions matching TRBD2. This CDR3 is built from 18 residues. The germline gives CDR1 LGHDT, CDR2 YNNKEL (reference sequence). The junction had 12 bases not matched to a gene; V was cut back by 1 base and J by 2 bases. DNA of the CDR3: TGTGCCAGCAGCCAAGCCTCCCCCTGGCGGGGGACCACAGATACGCAGTATTTT. It translates to CASSQASPWRGTTDTQYF.

The CDR3 protein is CASNSPLSYNEQFF. CDR3 DNA: TGTGCCAGCAACTCCCCACTCTCCTACAATGAGCAGTTCTTC. This sequence joins TRBV2 and TRBJ2-1; D is uncertain. V was cut by 7 bases and J by 0 bases, with 10 bases left in between. The CDR3 contains 14 residues. Germline-derived CDR1 and CDR2 are SNHLY and FYNNEI.

This clone came up a few times. The chain combines TRBV5-5 with TRBJ2-1, with 9 bases aligning to TRBD2. With V trimmed by 4 bases and J by 0 bases, 2 bases remained unmatched. Per germline, CDR1 SGHKS and CDR2 YYEKEE (reference sequence). The CDR3 length is 15 residues. The CDR3 is CASSQLAGSYNEQFF. CDR3 nucleotides: TGTGCCAGCAGCCAACTAGCGGGCTCCTACAATGAGCAGTTCTTC.

V and J are TRBV7-9 and TRBJ1-1; D not resolved. Trimming removed 1 base from V and 6 bases from J, with 6 bases in between. CDR3 length: 12 amino acids. Per the germline V gene, CDR1 is SEHNR and CDR2 is FQNEAQ (reference sequence). CDR3 sequence reads: CASSLGSSEAFF. The CDR3, as DNA: TGTGCCAGCAGCTTAGGTTCATCTGAAGCTTTCTTT.

CDR3 residues: CASSQISGGFYNEQFF. The CDR3 DNA is TGTGCCAGTAGTCAGATTAGCGGGGGATTCTACAATGAGCAGTTCTTC. The chain couples TRBV19 to TRBJ2-1; 9 bases are a match to TRBD2. V dropped 5 bases and J dropped 3; count of bases not matched to a gene: 8. In germline, CDR1 is LNHDA, CDR2 SQIVND (reference sequence). This CDR3 has 16 amino acids.

The chain uses TRBV30 and TRBJ1-5, with TRBD1 identical over 7 bases. From germline, CDR1 is GTSNPN and CDR2 SVGIG (reference sequence). The V and J ends lost 1 base and 4 bases, in that order; junction bases with no gene match: 7. CDR3 size: 15 residues. The CDR3 sequence: CAWSGGQHGNQPQHF. For the CDR3, the DNA is TGTGCCTGGAGTGGGGGACAGCACGGGAATCAGCCCCAGCATTTT. The full variable domain, in which reference TRBV30 and TRBJ1-5 provide the parts outside the CDR3, is SQTIHQWPATLVQPVGSPLSLECTVEGTSNPNLYWYRQAAGRGLQLLFYSVGIGQISSEVPQNLSASRPQDRQFILSSKKLLLSDSGFYLCAWSGGQHGNQPQHFGDGTRLSIL.